These 21 T cell receptor beta chains originate from one sample sequenced in a study of low-dose radiotherapy and immunotherapy resistance in tumors. Time point described: before trial treatment. Primers used for first-strand cDNA, a TRAV- and TRBV-specific set, covered both alpha and beta chains. Over around 19 PCR cycles, TCRs were amplified from a constant-region primer and V-primer adapter. TCRdb passed the reads through MiXCR, listing each CDR3 protein once. The sample carries tens of thousands of distinct CDR3 sequences, more than 7.5% recorded once. The sequences come from PBMCs, collected before treatment. The receptor set was obtained from a male donor with prostate cancer.

This clonotype was detected ten times or more. This chain connects TRBV30 to TRBJ1-5; D perhaps matches TRBD1 (5 bases). Trimming removed 3 bases from V and 7 bases from J, with 19 bases in between. CDR3 size: 15 residues. CDR1 is GTSNPN and CDR2 is SVGIG in the germline V gene (reference sequence). The CDR3 loop reads CAWSYEGQARQPQHF. The DNA of the CDR3 is TGTGCCTGGAGCTACGAGGGGCAGGCTCGCCAGCCCCAGCATTTT.

This clonotype was counted at least ten times. This chain connects TRBV9 to TRBJ2-2; D may correspond to TRBD1 or TRBD2 (5 bases each). The CDR3 is 18 residues long. CDR1 is SGDLS, CDR2 YYNGEE, per germline. The V and J ends lost 4 bases and 1 base respectively, with 20 bases between them. CDR3 nucleotides: TGTGCCAGCAGCCCCCGCCGGGGCTGGAAGGGGAACACCGGGGAGCTGTTTTTT. Its translation: CASSPRRGWKGNTGELFF. The whole variable domain, remainder taken from reference TRBV9 and TRBJ2-2, is DSGVTQTPKHLITATGQRVTLRCSPRSGDLSVYWYQQSLDQGLQFLIQYYNGEERAKGNILERFSAQQFPDLHSELNLSSLELGDSALYFCASSPRRGWKGNTGELFFGEGSRLTVL.

This clonotype appeared many times. The rearrangement joins TRBV3-1 to TRBJ2-1; a possible D gene is TRBD1 (6 bases). The CDR3 consists of 14 residues. Germline loops: CDR1 LGHDT, CDR2 YNNKEL (reference sequence). V dropped 4 bases and J dropped 6 bases, with 13 bases sitting between them. This CDR3 is CASSLRNRVNEQFF. The DNA of the CDR3 is TGTGCCAGCAGCCTACGAAACAGGGTCAATGAGCAGTTCTTC.

This clonotype was recorded at least ten times. The chain is built from TRBV30 and TRBJ2-5; D may be TRBD1 (6 bases). Germline V CDR1 and CDR2: GTSNPN, SVGIG (reference sequence). Trimming cost V 3 bases and J 4 bases, with 15 bases left between them. The CDR3 spans 14 residues. This CDR3 reads CAWRNGQPGETQYF. The CDR3 DNA is TGTGCCTGGAGGAACGGACAGCCGGGAGAGACCCAGTACTTC.

At least ten counts were recorded for this clonotype. The gene calls are TRBV4-3 and TRBJ2-7; D unclear. The CDR3 totals 13 residues. Trimming left V 6 bases short and J 3 bases short, with 12 bases between. Germline CDR1 is LGHNA and CDR2 is YSLEER. The CDR3 reads CASSLGHDYEQYF. CDR3 DNA sequence: TGCGCCAGCAGTCTCGGCCATGACTACGAGCAGTACTTC.

By share, this clonotype ranks as medium-sized. The chain recombines TRBV6-8 with TRBJ2-1; 9 nucleotides match TRBD1. The J segment lost 8 bases and the V segment lost 5 bases, leaving 13 bases of the junction unmatched. The CDR3 sequence is 16 residues long. CDR1 MNHGY and CDR2 SAAAGT come from the germline V gene. The DNA of the CDR3 is TGTGCCAGCAGTACCCAGGACAGGGGACGATCGTATGAGCAGTTCTTC. Its protein product is CASSTQDRGRSYEQFF.

This clonotype was seen many times. This chain connects TRBV7-9 to TRBJ2-5; maybe TRBD1 (5 bases). The length of the CDR3 is 15 residues. Trimming removed 5 bases from V and 4 bases from J, with 17 bases in between. Germline CDR1 is SEHNR and CDR2 is FQNEAQ (reference sequence). CDR3 amino acids: CASSPDLGAGETQYF. CDR3 DNA sequence: TGTGCCAGCAGCCCAGACCTAGGGGCTGGAGAGACCCAGTACTTC.

This clonotype was recorded many times. J is TRBJ2-7 and V is TRBV4-2; D not certain. This CDR3 has 15 amino acids. V gave up 0 bases and J gave up 0 bases, with 9 bases separating them. Germline-derived CDR1 and CDR2 are LGHNA and YNFKEQ. The CDR3 bases are TGTGCCAGCAGCCAAGAGAACTGGATCTCCTACGAGCAGTACTTC. It translates to CASSQENWISYEQYF.

There are many counts of this clonotype. The chain couples TRBV29-1 to TRBJ2-1; TRBD2 matches at 7 bases. After removal of 4 bases from V and 0 bases from J, the junction contained 6 bases not matched to a gene. The germline V gene encodes CDR1 SQVTM and CDR2 ANQGSEA. This CDR3 spans 15 amino acids. The CDR3 nucleotides read TGCAGCGTTGTTGCGTCGGGGGGCTCCTACAATGAGCAGTTCTTC. Translating gives CSVVASGGSYNEQFF.

Details on this clonotype: A single base is all that separates this from a far larger clone, so a read error is likely. The gene calls are TRBV6-1 and TRBJ2-7; 7 bases are shared with TRBD2. The CDR3 sequence is 14 residues long. CDR1 is MNHNS and CDR2 is SASEGT in the germline V gene. With V trimmed by 6 bases and J by 7 bases, 12 bases remained unmatched. The DNA of the CDR3 is TGTGCCAGCAGCGGACTAGGTACCTACAATGAGCAGTACTTC. Translated: CASSGLGTYNEQYF.

This clonotype was seen repeatedly, ten times or more. The chain combines TRBV20-1 with TRBJ1-3; D unresolved. This CDR3 has 15 amino acids. CDR1 is DFQATT, CDR2 SNEGSKA, per germline (reference sequence). The V and J ends lost 6 bases and 0 bases respectively, with 15 bases between them. CDR3 region: CSATTWVGSGNTIYF. CDR3 coding DNA: TGCAGTGCCACGACGTGGGTCGGCTCTGGAAACACCATATATTTT.

This clonotype was counted ten times or more. V and J are TRBV5-4 and TRBJ2-5, with 7 bases identical to TRBD2. Germline CDR1 SGHNT, CDR2 YYREEE (reference sequence). The CDR3 contains 17 residues. J was trimmed by 3 bases and V by 3 bases; bases with no gene match: 14. The CDR3 DNA follows: TGTGCCAGCAGCTCCAGAGGCGCGGGGGTCCTCAAAGAGACCCAGTACTTC. Residues: CASSSRGAGVLKETQYF.

This clonotype was seen repeatedly, ten times or more. The J gene is TRBJ2-1, the V gene TRBV24-1; D remains ambiguous. With 3 bases removed from V and 16 bases from J, the gap between germline ends came to 15 bases. The CDR3 sequence is 12 residues long. Germline V gene lookup returns CDR1 KGHDR and CDR2 SFDVKD. In DNA, the CDR3 is TGTGCCACCAGTGATGGGCCCGGCGGTCAATTCTTC. It is translated as CATSDGPGGQFF.

This clonotype showed up many times. V gene TRBV6-5 combines with J gene TRBJ2-5, with 9 nucleotides matching TRBD1. The CDR3 extends over 16 amino acids. The J segment lost 5 bases and the V segment lost 5 bases, leaving 12 bases of the junction unmatched. Looked up from germline, CDR1 is MNHEY and CDR2 is SVGAGI. The CDR3 here is CASSDPQTGGRETQYF. The DNA for the CDR3 is TGTGCCAGCAGTGACCCTCAGACAGGGGGTCGGGAGACCCAGTACTTC.

With respect to this clonotype: This likely stems from a read error, as it lies one base from a far larger clone. The chain joins TRBV5-3 to TRBJ2-1; D remains ambiguous. TRBV5-3 is noted as an ORF with a role that remains uncertain. This CDR3 contains 15 residues. As DNA, the CDR3 is TGTGCCAGCAGCTTCGATGTGATCACCTACAATGAGCAGTTCTTC. Translation: CASSFDVITYNEQFF.

In this sample, this clonotype turned up a few times. DNA for the CDR3: TGCGCCAGCAGCTTGGGTACTCTGAGCTCCTACAATGAGCAGTTCTTC. This translates into CASSLGTLSSYNEQFF. V and J are TRBV5-1 and TRBJ2-1; D unclear. The CDR3 spans 16 residues. CDR1 SGHRS and CDR2 YFSETQ come from the germline V gene. V dropped 0 bases and J dropped 0 bases, with 10 bases sitting between them.

This clonotype was seen at least ten times. The chain links TRBV6-5 to TRBJ2-3; TRBD2 matches 16 bases. The CDR3 loop spans 19 amino acids. From germline, CDR1 is MNHEY and CDR2 SVGAGI. V was clipped by 6 bases and J by 0 bases; unmatched bases: 9. The CDR3 spells CASSLKGLAGGFSTDTQYF. The DNA of the CDR3 is TGTGCCAGCAGCCTAAAGGGACTAGCGGGAGGGTTTAGCACAGATACGCAGTATTTT.

The rearrangement joins TRBV20-1 to TRBJ2-7; 8 bases fit TRBD2. The junction had 9 bases not matched to a gene; V was cut back by 3 bases and J by 5 bases. Germline V gene data show CDR1 as DFQATT and CDR2 as SNEGSKA (reference sequence). This CDR3 region has 14 residues. The CDR3 reads CSARTAGEKHEQYF. CDR3 coding DNA: TGCAGTGCTAGGACAGCGGGAGAGAAACACGAGCAGTACTTC.

This chain connects TRBV28 to TRBJ2-7; 8 positions match TRBD1. The CDR3 has 13 residues. The V and J ends lost 4 bases and 3 bases, in that order; junction bases with no gene match: 2. Per the germline V gene, CDR1 is MDHEN and CDR2 is SYDVKM. The CDR3 loop is CASSWDRLYEQYF. The CDR3 nucleotides read TGTGCCAGCAGTTGGGACAGGCTCTACGAGCAGTACTTC.

This clonotype was recorded at least ten times. The rearrangement joins TRBV18 to TRBJ2-1; 11 positions agree with TRBD2. The length of the CDR3 is 15 residues. Germline CDR1 KGHSH, CDR2 LQKENI. The trim removed 7 bases at V and 6 bases at J, leaving 8 bases unmatched. The CDR3 loop reads CASLPTSGIGNEQFF. CDR3 sequence (DNA): TGTGCCAGCTTGCCGACTAGCGGGATTGGCAATGAGCAGTTCTTC.

There are many counts of this clonotype. V gene TRBV6-2 or TRBV6-3 combines with J gene TRBJ2-6; 12 nucleotides line up with TRBD1. With 8 bases clipped from V and 0 bases from J, the junction kept 11 bases outside the gene matches. The CDR3 runs 19 residues. Germline V lookup: CDR1 MNHEY, CDR2 SVGEGT. Written as DNA, the CDR3 is TGTGCCAGCGGATCCGGGGACAGGGGGCCGTTCTCTGGGGCCAACGTCCTGACTTTC. As protein: CASGSGDRGPFSGANVLTF.